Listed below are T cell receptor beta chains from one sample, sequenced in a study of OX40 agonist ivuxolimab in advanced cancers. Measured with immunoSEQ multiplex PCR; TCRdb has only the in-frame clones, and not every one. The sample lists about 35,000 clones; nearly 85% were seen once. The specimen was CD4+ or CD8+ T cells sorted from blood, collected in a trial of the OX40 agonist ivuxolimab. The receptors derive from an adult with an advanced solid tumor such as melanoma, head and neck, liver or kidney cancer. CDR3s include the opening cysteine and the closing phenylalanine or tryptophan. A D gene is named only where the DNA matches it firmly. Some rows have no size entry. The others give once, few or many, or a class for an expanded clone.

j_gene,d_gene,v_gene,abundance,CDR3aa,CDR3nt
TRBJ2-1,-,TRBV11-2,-,CASVFSGRDEQFF,TGTGCCAGCGTCTTTAGCGGCCGTGACGAGCAGTTCTTC
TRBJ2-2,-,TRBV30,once,CAWATMNTGELFF,TGTGCCTGGGCAACTATGAACACCGGGGAGCTGTTTTTT
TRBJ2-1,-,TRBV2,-,CASSVGRSSYNEQFF,TGTGCCAGCAGTGTCGGCAGGAGCTCCTACAATGAGCAGTTCTTC
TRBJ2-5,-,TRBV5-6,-,CASSDQVSETQYF,TGTGCCAGCAGCGATCAGGTATCCGAGACCCAGTACTTC
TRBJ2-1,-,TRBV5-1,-,CASSPGYRDQDEQFF,TGCGCCAGCAGCCCAGGATACAGGGATCAGGATGAGCAGTTCTTC
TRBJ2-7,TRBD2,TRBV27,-,CASSLGLANSYEQYF,TGTGCCAGCAGTTTGGGACTAGCGAACTCCTACGAGCAGTACTTC
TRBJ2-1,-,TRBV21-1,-,CASTGLAGDYNEQFF,TGTGCCAGCACCGGACTAGCGGGAGATTACAATGAGCAGTTCTTC
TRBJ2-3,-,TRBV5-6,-,CASSVSTDTQYF,TGTGCCAGCAGCGTCAGCACAGATACGCAGTATTTT
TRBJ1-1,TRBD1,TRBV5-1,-,CASSMTGFAEAFF,TGCGCCAGCAGCATGACAGGGTTCGCTGAAGCTTTCTTT
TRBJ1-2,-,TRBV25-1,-,CASSEIRGSNYGYTF,TGTGCCAGCAGTGAGATCAGGGGTTCTAACTATGGCTACACCTTC
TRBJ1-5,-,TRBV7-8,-,CASSLETRGYQPQHF,TGTGCCAGCAGCTTAGAGACCAGGGGATATCAGCCCCAGCATTTT
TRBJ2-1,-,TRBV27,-,CASSPFGSSYNEQFF,TGTGCCAGCAGCCCCTTTGGGAGCTCCTACAATGAGCAGTTCTTC
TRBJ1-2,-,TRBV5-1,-,CASSLTGYGYTF,TGCGCCAGCAGCTTGACAGGCTATGGCTACACCTTC
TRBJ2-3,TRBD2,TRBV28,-,CASSLGGASGSMVTQYF,TGTGCCAGCAGTTTAGGCGGGGCTAGCGGGAGTATGGTTACGCAGTATTTT
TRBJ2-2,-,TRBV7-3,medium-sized,CASSFSGDVPGELFF,TGTGCCAGCAGCTTTAGCGGAGATGTTCCCGGGGAGCTGTTTTTT
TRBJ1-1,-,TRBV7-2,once,CAGQETLNTEAFF,TGTGCCGGCCAGGAGACACTGAACACTGAAGCTTTCTTT
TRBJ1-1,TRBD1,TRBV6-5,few,CASSAGGTNTEAFF,TGTGCCAGCAGCGCAGGGGGCACGAACACTGAAGCTTTCTTT
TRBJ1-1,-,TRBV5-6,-,CASSFGGGNTEAFF,TGTGCCAGCAGCTTTGGAGGGGGGAACACTGAAGCTTTCTTT
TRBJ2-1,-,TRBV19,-,CASSIESYNEQFF,TGTGCCAGTAGTATTGAATCCTACAATGAGCAGTTCTTC
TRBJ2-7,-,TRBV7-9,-,CASSLPGSYEQYF,TGTGCCAGCAGCTTACCCGGCTCCTACGAGCAGTACTTC
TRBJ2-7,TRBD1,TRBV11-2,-,CASSLTGVSYEQYF,TGTGCCAGCAGCTTGACAGGGGTCTCCTACGAGCAGTACTTC
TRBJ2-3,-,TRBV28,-,CASSFGGSTDTQYF,TGTGCCAGCAGTTTTGGCGGTAGCACAGATACGCAGTATTTT
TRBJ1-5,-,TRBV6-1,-,CASSFSNQPQHF,TGTGCCAGCAGTTTTAGCAATCAGCCCCAGCATTTT
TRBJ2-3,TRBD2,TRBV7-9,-,CASSSSRLLAGNTDTQYF,TGTGCCAGCAGCTCCTCGCGACTACTAGCGGGAAACACAGATACGCAGTATTTT
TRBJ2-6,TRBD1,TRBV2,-,CASSSLQTGGVFSGANVLTF,TGTGCCAGCAGCTCACTCCAGACAGGGGGGGTGTTTTCTGGGGCCAACGTCCTGACTTTC
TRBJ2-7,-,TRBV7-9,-,CASSFGQQYEQYF,TGTGCCAGCAGCTTTGGACAGCAGTACGAGCAGTACTTC
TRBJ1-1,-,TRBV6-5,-,CASSLGVNTEAFF,TGTGCCAGCAGTTTGGGCGTGAACACTGAAGCTTTCTTT
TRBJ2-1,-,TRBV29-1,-,CSAIPASSYNEQFF,TGCAGCGCCATCCCGGCGAGTTCCTACAATGAGCAGTTCTTC
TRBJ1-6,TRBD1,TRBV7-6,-,CASSPEPPGTDNSPLHF,TGTGCCAGCAGCCCCGAGCCGCCCGGGACAGACAATTCACCCCTCCACTTT
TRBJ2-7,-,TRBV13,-,CASSPDPGSNEQYF,TGTGCCAGCAGTCCGGACCCCGGTAGCAACGAGCAGTACTTC
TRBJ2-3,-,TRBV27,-,CASSSLLLDTQYF,TGTGCCAGCAGTTCACTACTATTAGATACGCAGTATTTT
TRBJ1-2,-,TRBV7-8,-,CASSLETAVRYGYTF,TGTGCCAGCAGCTTAGAGACGGCCGTTCGATATGGCTACACCTTC
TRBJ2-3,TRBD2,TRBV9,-,CASSVVLGTRDTQYF,TGTGCCAGCAGCGTAGTTTTGGGGACTAGAGATACGCAGTATTTT
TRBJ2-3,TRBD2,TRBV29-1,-,CSVSGLAVRHGTDTQYF,TGCAGCGTTTCGGGACTAGCGGTTAGACATGGCACAGATACGCAGTATTTT
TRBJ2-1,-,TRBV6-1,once,CASSETGTPPYNEQFF,TGTGCCAGCAGTGAAACGGGAACCCCTCCCTACAATGAGCAGTTCTTC
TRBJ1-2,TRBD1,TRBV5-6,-,CASSLALRQGSYGYTF,TGTGCCAGCAGCTTGGCCTTGAGACAGGGGTCCTATGGCTACACCTTC
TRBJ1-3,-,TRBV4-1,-,CASSQDLASGNTIYF,TGCGCCAGCAGCCAAGATTTGGCTTCTGGAAACACCATATATTTT
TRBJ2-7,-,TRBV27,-,CASSFTAPTYEQYF,TGTGCCAGCAGTTTTACAGCCCCTACTTACGAGCAGTACTTC
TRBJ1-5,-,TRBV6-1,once,CASSEEATPNQPQHF,TGTGCCAGCAGTGAAGAGGCAACGCCCAATCAGCCCCAGCATTTT
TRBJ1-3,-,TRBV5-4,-,CASSSRDISGNTIYF,TGTGCCAGCAGCTCCCGGGACATCTCTGGAAACACCATATATTTT
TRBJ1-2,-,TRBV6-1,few,CASLGQPGYTF,TGTGCCAGCCTGGGGCAGCCGGGCTACACCTTC
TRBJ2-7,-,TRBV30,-,CAWSILAYNEQYF,TGTGCCTGGAGTATCCTCGCCTACAACGAGCAGTACTTC
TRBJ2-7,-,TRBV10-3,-,CAIGGAYEQYF,TGTGCCATCGGTGGGGCCTACGAGCAGTACTTC
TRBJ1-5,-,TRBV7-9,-,CASSNTGNSNQPQHF,TGTGCCAGCAGCAATACAGGGAATAGCAATCAGCCCCAGCATTTT
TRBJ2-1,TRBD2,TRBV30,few,CAWSVPSGRIGERSYNEQFF,TGTGCCTGGAGTGTACCTAGCGGGAGGATTGGTGAGAGGTCCTACAATGAGCAGTTCTTC
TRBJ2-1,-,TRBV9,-,CASSETGGHSYNEQFF,TGTGCCAGCAGTGAGACGGGGGGCCACTCCTACAATGAGCAGTTCTTC
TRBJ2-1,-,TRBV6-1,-,CASSEDNEQFF,TGTGCCAGCAGCGAGGACAATGAGCAGTTCTTC
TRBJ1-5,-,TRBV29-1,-,CSVVIPPNQPQHF,TGCAGCGTTGTTATCCCCCCCAATCAGCCCCAGCATTTT
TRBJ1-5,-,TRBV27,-,CASSFRGPQPQHF,TGTGCCAGCAGTTTTCGGGGGCCCCAGCCCCAGCATTTT
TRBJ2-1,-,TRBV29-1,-,CSASTGSSYNEQFF,TGCAGCGCGTCAACAGGGAGCTCCTACAATGAGCAGTTCTTC
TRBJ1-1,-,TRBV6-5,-,CASSYGENTEAFF,TGTGCCAGCAGTTATGGGGAGAACACTGAAGCTTTCTTT
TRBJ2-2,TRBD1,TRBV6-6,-,CASSYSTGTGELFF,TGTGCCAGCAGTTACTCGACAGGGACCGGGGAGCTGTTTTTT
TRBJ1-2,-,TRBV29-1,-,CSVGGSSFLSYGYTF,TGCAGCGTTGGAGGCTCCTCGTTCTTAAGCTATGGCTACACCTTC
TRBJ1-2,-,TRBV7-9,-,CASSLGSTFYGYTF,TGTGCCAGCAGCTTAGGTTCCACTTTCTATGGCTACACCTTC
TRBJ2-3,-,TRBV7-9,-,CASSPDSGDTQYF,TGTGCCAGCAGCCCCGACAGCGGGGATACGCAGTATTTT
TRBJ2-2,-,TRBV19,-,CASRPGTTNTGELFF,TGTGCCAGCAGGCCCGGGACCACGAACACCGGGGAGCTGTTTTTT